The next 31 T cell receptor beta chains were all read from a single sample in a study of blood T cell repertoires in COVID-19. Assay used: immunoSEQ multiplex PCR; TCRdb lists only in-frame clones, some missing. The sample holds about 250,000 clones, 86% seen once. Specimen: PBMCs or T cells enriched from blood (not recorded which). The receptor source for this set is a man younger than 35 who had recovered from COVID-19.

This sequence joins TRBV5-5 and TRBJ2-2; D may be TRBD1 (6 bases). The CDR3 loop spans 13 amino acids. Trimming cost V 4 bases and J 6 bases, with 10 bases left between them. Germline assignment: CDR1 SGHKS and CDR2 YYEKEE (reference sequence). The CDR3 is CASSPGVAGELFF. The CDR3 coding sequence is TGTGCCAGCAGCCCAGGGGTCGCCGGGGAGCTGTTTTTT.

This clone was detected only a few times. This sequence joins TRBV2 and TRBJ2-7; 8 nucleotides match TRBD2. CDR3 length: 14 residues. In germline, CDR1 is SNHLY, CDR2 FYNNEI. Trimming cost V 4 bases and J 0 bases; bases outside gene matches: 2. The CDR3 DNA is TGTGCCAGCAGTGGTACTAGCGGCTCCTACGAGCAGTACTTC. Encoded protein: CASSGTSGSYEQYF. The whole variable domain, filled in from reference TRBV2 and TRBJ2-7, reads EPEVTQTPSHQVTQMGQEVILRCVPISNHLYFYWYRQILGQKVEFLVSFYNNEISEKSEIFDDQFSVERPDGSNFTLKIRSTKLEDSAMYFCASSGTSGSYEQYFGPGTRLTVT.

The chain joins TRBV11-2 to TRBJ2-1; TRBD1 aligns across 7 bases. Germline V gene data show CDR1 as SGHAT and CDR2 as FQNNGV. This CDR3 has 15 residues. With V trimmed by 5 bases and J by 3 bases, 7 bases remained unmatched. The CDR3 spells CASSITGVRYNEQFF. DNA for the CDR3: TGTGCCAGCAGCATCACAGGGGTCCGCTACAATGAGCAGTTCTTC.

This clone was recorded a few times. The chain joins TRBV9 to TRBJ2-3, with D possibly being TRBD2 (5 bases). Germline CDR1 is SGDLS and CDR2 is YYNGEE. CDR3 length: 15 residues. V was shortened by 4 bases and J by 5 bases, with 17 bases between the two germline ends. The CDR3 protein is CASSPSSGGRDTQYF. CDR3 nucleotides: TGTGCCAGCAGCCCTTCTTCAGGAGGCCGAGATACGCAGTATTTT.

The chain has TRBV7-3 and TRBJ2-5; D might be TRBD1 (6 bases). V was pared by 6 bases and J by 1 base, with 9 bases between. CDR3 length: 13 residues. The germline V gene has CDR1 SGHTA and CDR2 FQGTGA. CDR3: CASSRQVQETQYF. CDR3 DNA: TGTGCCAGCAGTAGACAGGTCCAAGAGACCCAGTACTTC.

This chain links TRBV6-4 with TRBJ2-1; 10 bases agree with TRBD2. Trimming at V came to 3 bases and at J to 10 bases, leaving 9 bases not matched to a gene. Germline CDR1 is MRHNA and CDR2 is SNTAGT. There are 15 residues in the CDR3. The CDR3 loop reads CASSESSGGAGEQFF. In nucleotides, the CDR3 is TGTGCCAGCAGTGAATCGAGCGGGGGGGCCGGAGAGCAGTTCTTC.

This chain connects TRBV5-6 to TRBJ2-7, with 8 bases matching TRBD2. The V and J ends lost 4 bases and 7 bases, in that order; junction bases with no gene match: 10. The CDR3 sequence is 14 residues long. Germline V gives CDR1 SGHDT, CDR2 YYEEEE. The CDR3 sequence: CASSLPGLAGEQYF. CDR3 bases: TGTGCCAGCAGCCTCCCCGGGCTAGCGGGTGAGCAGTACTTC. The complete variable domain, with remaining parts taken from reference TRBV5-6 and TRBJ2-7, reads DAGVTQSPTHLIKTRGQQVTLRCSPKSGHDTVSWYQQALGQGPQFIFQYYEEEERQRGNFPDRFSGHQFPNYSSELNVNALLLGDSALYLCASSLPGLAGEQYFGPGTRLTVT.

This rearrangement joins TRBV28 to TRBJ1-2; tentatively, D is TRBD1 (6 bases). From germline, CDR1 is MDHEN and CDR2 SYDVKM. This CDR3 spans 14 amino acids. The germline V and J ends were trimmed by 3 bases and 5 bases, with 13 bases remaining between them. The CDR3 DNA reads as TGTGCCAGCAGTTTCCGGGGGGCGGGATATGGCTACACCTTC. It encodes CASSFRGAGYGYTF.

Concerning this clone itself: Other DNA sequences within the sample encode an identical CDR3. The V call is TRBV5-1, the J call TRBJ2-5; 12 nucleotides agree with TRBD2. The germline gives CDR1 SGHRS, CDR2 YFSETQ. J lost 4 bases, V lost 0 bases, and 1 base had no gene match. This CDR3 comprises 15 residues. CDR3 bases: TGCGCCAGCAGCTTGGCGACTAGCGGGAGAGAGACCCAGTACTTC. It codes for CASSLATSGRETQYF.

The rearrangement joins TRBV5-1 to TRBJ2-3; tentative D call: TRBD2 (6 bases). The CDR3 totals 14 residues. Germline values: CDR1 SGHRS, CDR2 YFSETQ. V shed 0 bases and J shed 6 bases, with 11 bases lying between them. CDR3 sequence: CASSLAGEADTQYF. CDR3 nucleotide sequence: TGCGCCAGCAGCTTGGCGGGAGAGGCGGATACGCAGTATTTT.

The V call is TRBV6-5, the J call TRBJ1-2; no reliable D call. The ends were cut back, 3 bases at V and 5 bases at J, with 7 bases in the middle. Per germline, CDR1 MNHEY and CDR2 SVGAGI. The CDR3 is 12 amino acids. The CDR3 is CASSYPGYGYTF. The CDR3 nucleotides read TGTGCCAGCAGTTATCCGGGATATGGCTACACCTTC.

The V gene is TRBV3-1 (or the pseudogene TRBV3-2), the J gene TRBJ2-7; possibly TRBD1 for D (6 bases). The CDR3 spans 12 residues. V lost 6 bases, J lost 3 bases, and 9 bases lay in between. The germline V gene has CDR1 LGHDT and CDR2 YNNKEL (reference sequence). CDR3 region: CASSRTVYEQYF. The DNA of the CDR3 is TGTGCCAGCAGTCGGACAGTCTACGAGCAGTACTTC.

V is TRBV6-5 and J is TRBJ2-7; D unclear. The V and J ends lost 3 bases and 8 bases respectively, with 23 bases between them. The CDR3 is 16 amino acids. The germline CDR1 and CDR2 sequences are MNHEY and SVGAGI. For the CDR3, the DNA is TGTGCCAGCAGTTATAGCCCACAACCCCGATCGGTACAGCAGTACTTC. Translated, it gives CASSYSPQPRSVQQYF.

This chain connects TRBV4-1 to TRBJ2-7; D perhaps matches TRBD1 (5 bases). Germline V gene data show CDR1 as MGHRA and CDR2 as YSYEKL. Trimming shortened V by 0 bases and J by 3 bases, and 6 bases separated the two germline ends. The CDR3 has 13 residues. CDR3 coding DNA: TGCGCCAGCAGCCAAGAGGACATCTACGAGCAGTACTTC. It encodes CASSQEDIYEQYF.

In this sample, this clone turned up a few times. The chain uses TRBV7-9 and TRBJ2-1; D ambiguous. Germline CDR1 SEHNR, CDR2 FQNEAQ (reference sequence). V dropped 6 bases and J dropped 9 bases, with 12 bases sitting between them. This CDR3 is 12 amino acids long. CDR3 nucleotide sequence: TGTGCCAGCAGAGAAGTAGAGAGTGAGCAGTTCTTC. As protein: CASREVESEQFF.

This clone is a singleton in its sample. V gene TRBV28 combines with J gene TRBJ1-3; D remains ambiguous. This CDR3 spans 15 amino acids. Germline V gene lookup returns CDR1 MDHEN and CDR2 SYDVKM. The V gene lost 1 base and the J gene lost 0 bases, with 7 bases spanning the gap. The CDR3 here is CASSLLGSSGNTIYF. CDR3 DNA: TGTGCCAGCAGTTTATTGGGCAGCTCTGGAAACACCATATATTTT.

This clone has more than one count but fewer than ten. Distinct nucleotide sequences in the sample also encode this CDR3. The J gene is TRBJ1-5, the V gene TRBV30; the D is unclear. The CDR3 length is 13 residues. The germline gives CDR1 GTSNPN, CDR2 SVGIG (reference sequence). V lost 0 bases and J lost 4, with 7 bases in between. The CDR3, as DNA: TGTGCCTGGAGTGTACGAGGGAATCAGCCCCAGCATTTT. It codes for CAWSVRGNQPQHF.

Only one count was recorded for this clone. The chain is built from TRBV5-1 and TRBJ2-7, with 10 bases matching TRBD2. The junction had 12 bases not matched to a gene; V was cut back by 4 bases and J by 5 bases. The CDR3 runs to 16 residues. Germline CDR1 is SGHRS and CDR2 is YFSETQ. CDR3 in amino acids: CASSLLLAGGQNEQYF. DNA of the CDR3: TGCGCCAGCAGCCTACTTTTAGCGGGAGGCCAAAACGAGCAGTACTTC.

The rearrangement links TRBV11-2 to TRBJ2-5; D may be TRBD2 (6 bases). The germline V and J ends were trimmed by 1 base and 2 bases, with 14 bases remaining between them. The CDR3 extends over 16 amino acids. Germline V CDR1 and CDR2: SGHAT, FQNNGV. CDR3 loop: CASSLVGGGHQETQYF. The CDR3 DNA reads as TGTGCCAGCAGCTTAGTCGGGGGTGGGCATCAAGAGACCCAGTACTTC.

This clone occurred a few times. The genes are TRBV5-1 and TRBJ1-2; 8 bases agree with TRBD1. The V and J ends lost 3 bases and 6 bases, in that order; junction bases with no gene match: 7. Germline assignment: CDR1 SGHRS and CDR2 YFSETQ. This CDR3 is built from 14 residues. The CDR3 is CASSSQGAQHGYTF. DNA of the CDR3: TGCGCCAGCAGCTCTCAGGGGGCGCAACATGGCTACACCTTC.

The chain has TRBV19 and TRBJ2-2, with D tentatively TRBD1 (6 bases). Trimming left V 7 bases short and J 6 bases short, with 21 bases between. CDR1 and CDR2 (germline): LNHDA, SQIVND (reference sequence). This CDR3 is 16 amino acids long. The DNA of the CDR3 is TGTGCCAGTACTAGTGTTGGTCAGGGGTTCGCCGGGGAGCTGTTTTTT. Translating gives CASTSVGQGFAGELFF.

The chain carries TRBV27 and TRBJ1-6; D not resolved. Germline CDR1 reads MNHEY; CDR2 reads SMNVEV (reference sequence). The CDR3 has 19 residues. Trimming shortened V by 2 bases and J by 1 base, and 18 bases separated the two germline ends. DNA of the CDR3: TGTGCCAGCAGTTTAGCAGCCCCCAGCCGGGGATCCTATAATTCACCCCTCCACTTT. Its translation is CASSLAAPSRGSYNSPLHF.

This chain uses TRBV18 with TRBJ2-1; D uncertain. The germline V and J ends were trimmed by 3 bases and 6 bases, with 12 bases remaining between them. The CDR3 length is 14 residues. CDR1 and CDR2 from the germline V gene are KGHSH and LQKENI. CDR3 region: CASSPQEYTNEQFF. The DNA for the CDR3 is TGTGCCAGCTCACCCCAAGAATACACCAATGAGCAGTTCTTC.

This chain connects TRBV7-2 to TRBJ2-5, with 7 bases aligning to TRBD1. Germline V lookup: CDR1 SGHTA, CDR2 FQGNSA. The CDR3 runs to 14 residues. J lost 3 bases, V lost 6 bases, and 7 bases had no gene match. CDR3 sequence reads: CASRPRTGKETQYF. The CDR3 region has the DNA TGTGCCAGCAGACCCCGGACAGGAAAAGAGACCCAGTACTTC.

This clone has just one count. V gene TRBV7-8 combines with J gene TRBJ1-4; D remains unclear. Deletions cut 6 bases from V and 8 bases from J, with 10 bases between. Germline V gene data show CDR1 as SGHVS and CDR2 as FQNEAQ. The CDR3 has 12 amino acids. CDR3 in DNA: TGTGCCAGCAGGAACCCGAGGGAAAAACTGTTTTTT. Amino acids: CASRNPREKLFF.

The chain uses TRBV29-1 and TRBJ1-1; 7 bases align to TRBD1. V shed 5 bases and J 3 bases; nucleotides not matched to a gene: 9. CDR3 length: 14 residues. CDR1 is SQVTM, CDR2 ANQGSEA, per germline. The CDR3 here is CSVTGQSLHTEAFF. Written as DNA, the CDR3 is TGCAGCGTTACGGGACAGAGCCTACACACTGAAGCTTTCTTT.

The rearrangement joins TRBV6-5 to TRBJ2-2; D possibly corresponds to TRBD1 (6 bases). V was clipped by 2 bases and J by 5 bases, with 12 bases between them. Looked up from germline, CDR1 is MNHEY and CDR2 is SVGAGI. The CDR3 loop spans 15 amino acids. The CDR3 protein is CASSYRTVRTGELFF. CDR3 coding DNA: TGTGCCAGCAGTTACAGGACAGTTAGGACCGGGGAGCTGTTTTTT.

V gene TRBV7-9 combines with J gene TRBJ2-1; 7 bases are a match to TRBD2. V trimming: 5 bases; J trimming: 2 bases; junction bases outside the gene matches: 6. This CDR3 has 15 residues. Per the germline V gene, CDR1 is SEHNR and CDR2 is FQNEAQ (reference sequence). This CDR3 reads CASSLKRGTYNEQFF. The CDR3 nucleotides read TGTGCCAGCAGCCTAAAGCGGGGAACCTACAATGAGCAGTTCTTC.

The CDR3 region is CAISVLAGGNTGELFF. In nucleotides, the CDR3 is TGTGCCATCAGTGTCCTAGCGGGAGGGAACACCGGGGAGCTGTTTTTT. This chain uses TRBV10-3 with TRBJ2-2; 11 bases match TRBD2. Germline V gives CDR1 ENHRY, CDR2 SYGVKD. The CDR3 sequence is 16 residues long. Trimming took 4 bases from V and 1 from J; bases not matched to a gene: 2.

This chain links TRBV6-5 with TRBJ1-3; 7 nucleotides line up with TRBD1. J was trimmed by 4 bases and V by 6 bases; bases with no gene match: 6. Per the germline V gene, CDR1 is MNHEY and CDR2 is SVGAGI. The CDR3 covers 14 residues. CDR3 sequence (DNA): TGTGCCAGCAGGGTCCTGGACAGGGGAAACACCATATATTTT. Translation: CASRVLDRGNTIYF.

The chain recombines TRBV7-6 with TRBJ2-1; 8 bases are shared with TRBD2. Trimming took 0 bases from V and 8 from J; bases not matched to a gene: 9. Germline V CDR1 and CDR2: SGHVS, FNYEAQ. The CDR3 length is 16 residues. The CDR3 sequence: CASSLADGRAGDEQFF. The DNA for the CDR3 is TGTGCCAGCAGCTTAGCGGACGGGAGGGCCGGGGATGAGCAGTTCTTC.